This T cell receptor (beta chain) was sequenced for a study of radiotherapy plus CTLA-4 blockade in lung cancer. Study-wide background: Patients showed objective responses in over 15% of cases, and disease control was achieved by over 25%.

Using immunoSEQ multiplex PCR, the repertoire was profiled, and TCRdb retains in-frame clones only, with some absent. The sample contains 75,000 to 100,000 clones, 80% to 90% of which appear only once. CDR1 is KGHSH and CDR2 is LQKENI in the germline V gene. Germline trimming cut 3 bases from V and 9 bases from J; bases unmatched to any gene: 8. CDR3 length: 16 amino acids. It was focal radiation plus CTLA-4 blockade with ipilimumab that patients with chemo-refractory metastatic non-small-cell lung cancer received. As to this clone: Its antigen remains unknown.

Overall study findings and caveats: Among reported predictors of response, early blood T cell clone dynamics with interferon-beta performed best. TCR clones from tumors expanded in blood after radiotherapy plus ipilimumab.

The clonotype was recovered from a human donor with non-small cell lung cancer that progressed on radiotherapy plus ipilimumab. This material consisted of peripheral blood, taken from a patient treated with radiotherapy plus ipilimumab. The chain uses TRBV18 and TRBJ2-1; 13 bases line up with TRBD2. The DNA for the CDR3 is TGTGCCAGCTCACCCAGGACTAGCGGGAGACCGGGTGAGCAGTTCTTC. It translates to CASSPRTSGRPGEQFF.